The rows below give T cell receptor beta chains drawn from one sample of a study of identical twins. MiXCR, applied by TCRdb to the 5' RACE reads, yields one record per CDR3 protein. The sample has around 1.7 million distinct CDR3 sequences; 25% to 35% are singletons. Sequenced: cord blood. All receptors derive from a newborn girl in good health. Both conserved end residues are trimmed from each CDR3.

CDR3 length: 13; V gene: TRBV20-1; CDR3 protein: SVILDRGLTDTQY
CDR3 length: 12; V gene: TRBV3-1; CDR3 protein: ASSQASRLETQY
CDR3 length: 12; V gene: TRBV9; CDR3 protein: ASSVEWTANEQY
CDR3 length: 11; V gene: TRBV5-1; CDR3 protein: ASSFGPRETQY
CDR3 length: 14; V gene: TRBV20-1; CDR3 protein: SARDIVWGANNEQY
CDR3 length: 14; V gene: TRBV7-2; CDR3 protein: ASSSAGGGSYNEQF
CDR3 length: 13; V gene: TRBV20-1; CDR3 protein: SARDRAVVNYGYT
CDR3 length: 12; V gene: TRBV24-1; CDR3 protein: ATYGDRGDYGYT
CDR3 length: 13; V gene: TRBV7-2; CDR3 protein: ASSLDLALTYEQY
CDR3 length: 12; V gene: TRBV12-3/TRBV12-4; CDR3 protein: ASSQLRVGETQF
CDR3 length: 13; V gene: TRBV12-3/TRBV12-4; CDR3 protein: ASSLTGPVGETQY
CDR3 length: 20; V gene: TRBV2; CDR3 protein: ASSEARSGGLAGVWLGNIQY
CDR3 length: 14; V gene: TRBV5-1; CDR3 protein: ASSRGTNPSSYEQY
CDR3 length: 10; V gene: TRBV29-1; CDR3 protein: SALAGRSGYT
CDR3 length: 12; V gene: TRBV12-3/TRBV12-4; CDR3 protein: ASSFWGRGYGYT
CDR3 length: 12; V gene: TRBV20-1; CDR3 protein: SASPRVVLSGYT
CDR3 length: 14; V gene: TRBV12-5; CDR3 protein: ASALSREISYNEQF
CDR3 length: 13; V gene: TRBV12-3/TRBV12-4; CDR3 protein: ASSPMGQGGETQY
CDR3 length: 12; V gene: TRBV5-1; CDR3 protein: ASSGAGGADTQY
CDR3 length: 12; V gene: TRBV6-5; CDR3 protein: ASSYSQTRQGAF
CDR3 length: 10; V gene: TRBV20-1; CDR3 protein: SATSPPPEQY
CDR3 length: 10; V gene: TRBV3-1; CDR3 protein: ASSPGTSTQY
CDR3 length: 15; V gene: TRBV7-2; CDR3 protein: ASSFLNDRLYNTPLH
CDR3 length: 12; V gene: TRBV2; CDR3 protein: ASSGPGTSYGYT
CDR3 length: 11; V gene: TRBV14; CDR3 protein: ASSQARLWEQY
CDR3 length: 13; V gene: TRBV6-5; CDR3 protein: ASSLSGAKGTEAF
CDR3 length: 14; V gene: TRBV7-2; CDR3 protein: ASSSAPGLFYNEQF
CDR3 length: 16; V gene: TRBV7-9; CDR3 protein: ASSSPGQGAAGFEKLF